The rows below give T cell receptor beta chains drawn from one sample of a study of T cell clones after liver transplantation. Assay: immunoSEQ multiplex PCR; the TCRdb copy retains only in-frame clones and omits some. Of tens of thousands of clones in the sample, about two thirds were seen once. The material was CD4+ T cells from blood, obtained before liver transplant. These receptors all stem from a human donor who received a liver transplant. CDR3s include the opening cysteine and the closing phenylalanine or tryptophan. The D gene is left open where the match is weak. A row's size may be missing; if present it is once, few, many or a size class.

DNA	CDR3	V	J	D	length	size
TGTGCCAGCAGTGGGGGCGTGTTTGAGCAGTTCTTC	CASSGGVFEQFF	TRBV2	TRBJ2-1	.	12	.
TGTGCCTTCAGGGGGAGTGGAAACACCATATATTTT	CAFRGSGNTIYF	TRBV30	TRBJ1-3	TRBD1	12	many
TGTGCCAGCATACGAGGGGGAAACACACCCTACGAGCAGTACTTC	CASIRGGNTPYEQYF	TRBV28	TRBJ2-7	.	15	.
TGTGCCAGCAGTGACAGGGGAATTAGCAATCAGCCCCAGCATTTT	CASSDRGISNQPQHF	TRBV6-1	TRBJ1-5	.	15	.
TGCAGCGTTGAAGCAATTGAGGGGGCGGGAGGCTACACCTTC	CSVEAIEGAGGYTF	TRBV29-1	TRBJ1-2	TRBD1	14	once
TGTGCCAGCAGTTTCACCAGTAGCACATATACGCAGTATTTT	CASSFTSSTYTQYF	TRBV28	TRBJ2-3	.	14	.
TGTGCCAGCAGCTTAGGGACCACTAGCGGGGCAACCAACAATGAGCAGTTCTTC	CASSLGTTSGATNNEQFF	TRBV11-2	TRBJ2-1	TRBD2	18	.
TGTGCCACGCGGGGGGACGGATTCTATGGCTACACCTTC	CATRGDGFYGYTF	TRBV6-1	TRBJ1-2	.	13	few
TGTGCCATCAGTGTCCGACGGGGAGAAACTGGAAACACCATATATTTT	CAISVRRGETGNTIYF	TRBV10-3	TRBJ1-3	.	16	.
TGTGCCAGCAGCCCCGTACTAGATGGCGAGCAGTACTTC	CASSPVLDGEQYF	TRBV7-6	TRBJ2-7	.	13	few
TGTGCCACCAGCAGAGATCGGGGGAAGAACTATGGCTACACCTTC	CATSRDRGKNYGYTF	TRBV15	TRBJ1-2	.	15	.
TGTGCCAGCAGTTCCCCGCCGCGGTATGGCTACACCTTC	CASSSPPRYGYTF	TRBV28	TRBJ1-2	.	13	.
TGTGCCAGCAGTGCCGGTGGAGGGAGCGGCACCGGGGAGCTGTTTTTT	CASSAGGGSGTGELFF	TRBV6-4	TRBJ2-2	.	16	.
TGTGCCAGCACCCTAGCGGGGGGGCGATACAATGAGCAGTTCTTC	CASTLAGGRYNEQFF	TRBV6-1	TRBJ2-1	TRBD2	15	.
TGTGCCAGCAGTGACGCCGGGGTCGGGGAGCTGTTTTTT	CASSDAGVGELFF	TRBV6-4	TRBJ2-2	.	13	.
TGTGCCAGCAGTGAGAGGGCTATATCCTCCTACGAGCAGTACTTC	CASSERAISSYEQYF	TRBV27	TRBJ2-7	.	15	.
TGTGCCAGCAGTAGAGCGGACACAGATACGCAGTATTTT	CASSRADTDTQYF	TRBV2	TRBJ2-3	.	13	once
TGTGCCAGCAGTGAGCAGGGGAGCTCCTACAATGAGCAGTTCTTC	CASSEQGSSYNEQFF	TRBV6-1	TRBJ2-1	.	15	many
TGTGCCAGCAGCAACCAAATAGCGGGGGGGACGAGCTCCTACAATGAGCAGTTCTTC	CASSNQIAGGTSSYNEQFF	TRBV7-2	TRBJ2-1	TRBD2	19	.
TGTGCCAGCAGCTCCAACCAGGGGAACACTGAAGCTTTCTTT	CASSSNQGNTEAFF	TRBV7-8	TRBJ1-1	.	14	.
TGTGCTAGCAGCTTATACGGGGGGGATACGCAGTATTTT	CASSLYGGDTQYF	TRBV7-7	TRBJ2-3	TRBD2	13	.
TGTGCCAGCAGTTCAGGGGGCGAAACAGATACGCAGTATTTT	CASSSGGETDTQYF	TRBV27	TRBJ2-3	TRBD1	14	.
TGCGCCAGCAGCCACCGACAGGGAGGAACCGGGGAGCTGTTTTTT	CASSHRQGGTGELFF	TRBV4-1	TRBJ2-2	.	15	.
TGCGCCAGCGGGACAGGGGCAAACACCGGGGAGCTGTTTTTT	CASGTGANTGELFF	TRBV10-1	TRBJ2-2	TRBD1	14	.
TGTGCCAGCAGTGAACGGTGGACAGATTCACCCCTCCACTTT	CASSERWTDSPLHF	TRBV6-1	TRBJ1-6	.	14	once
TGCGCCAGCAGCTTGGCTGGACAGGGGGCATTGAACGAGCAGTACTTC	CASSLAGQGALNEQYF	TRBV5-1	TRBJ2-7	TRBD1	16	once
TGTGCCAGCAGTTACGGTCAGGGTGGATACACCGGGGAGCTGTTTTTT	CASSYGQGGYTGELFF	TRBV6-5	TRBJ2-2	.	16	few
TGTGCCAGCAGCCCCAGGCGCACAGATACGCAGTATTTT	CASSPRRTDTQYF	TRBV6-5	TRBJ2-3	.	13	.
TGTGCCTGGAGTCAACAGAATAATTCACCCCTCCACTTT	CAWSQQNNSPLHF	TRBV30	TRBJ1-6	.	13	few